This TCR beta chain emerged from a study of T cell repertoires in cytomegalovirus infection. Looking at the study overall: Public TCR beta signatures were indicative of both CMV infection and a matching HLA type.

TCRdb processed the reads anew with MiXCR; each CDR3 protein has one entry. Of hundreds of thousands of distinct CDR3 sequences listed, 24% are singletons. Trimming stripped 4 bases from V and 2 bases from J, with 18 bases between. From germline, CDR1 is SNHLY and CDR2 FYNNEI. This CDR3 region has 16 residues. Only a few counts were recorded for this clonotype. The antigen remains undetermined. Whole-study findings and limits: Public TCR beta family frequency separated CMV-and-HLA carriers, including in an independent cohort. Dominant in the ex vivo response were TCR beta clonotypes restricted by HLA-C and specific for CMV.

The sample was CD8+ T cells from PBMCs. This chain joins TRBV2 and TRBJ2-7; D remains ambiguous. The clonotype originates from a human donor in good health (CMV status not recorded). Some clones in this sample may be carry-over from other donors' samples. DNA of the CDR3: TGTGCCAGCAGTGCCCCAGAGCAGGTGGGGACCTACGAGCAGTACGTC. Translating it yields CASSAPEQVGTYEQYV.